The 10 T cell receptor beta chains in this list originate from one sample, sequenced in a study of T cells in Graves' hyperthyroidism and ophthalmopathy. The TCR beta CDR3 regions underwent amplification using RNA transcripts as the source. HTBI primers were the set used in a first-round RT-PCR of the TCR CDR3. TCRdb fed the multiplex PCR reads into MiXCR, producing one record per CDR3 protein. The table has hundreds of thousands of distinct CDR3 sequences, 13% seen once; the top ten hold around a tenth. The sequencing sample was made of blood. The receptors originated from a woman aged 18-35 years with Graves' hyperthyroidism.

This clonotype was counted ten times or more. V and J are TRBV6-2 or TRBV6-3 and TRBJ1-1, with D unclear. V gave up 2 bases and J gave up 1 base, with 11 bases separating them. Germline lookup yields CDR1 MNHEY and CDR2 SVGEGT. The CDR3 extends over 15 amino acids. The CDR3 reads CASSYAHPGNTEAFF. CDR3 coding DNA: TGTGCCAGCAGTTACGCCCACCCTGGGAACACTGAAGCTTTCTTT.

The V call is TRBV18, the J call TRBJ2-7, with D possibly being TRBD1 or TRBD2 (5 bases each). The CDR3 length is 14 residues. V was cut by 3 bases and J by 3 bases, with 12 bases left in between. Germline CDR1 is KGHSH and CDR2 is LQKENI. CDR3 nucleotides: TGTGCCAGCTCACCCGGGGCCACACTCTACGAGCAGTACTTC. Amino acids: CASSPGATLYEQYF.

This clonotype was seen at least ten times. The V call is TRBV27, the J call TRBJ2-5, with TRBD2 identical over 12 bases. This CDR3 comprises 15 residues. The J segment lost 4 bases and the V segment lost 5 bases, leaving 5 bases of the junction unmatched. Germline V gene data show CDR1 as MNHEY and CDR2 as SMNVEV (reference sequence). The CDR3 sequence is CASSTMGLAGETQYF. In nucleotides, the CDR3 is TGTGCCAGCAGTACAATGGGACTAGCGGGAGAGACCCAGTACTTC.

This clonotype was seen ten or more times. The rearrangement uses TRBV20-1 and TRBJ2-2; 7 bases match TRBD2. The V and J ends lost 6 bases and 0 bases, in that order; junction bases with no gene match: 4. The CDR3 covers 14 residues. Germline CDR1 DFQATT, CDR2 SNEGSKA (reference sequence). CDR3 protein: CSARDYANTGELFF. CDR3 DNA sequence: TGCAGTGCCCGGGACTATGCGAACACCGGGGAGCTGTTTTTT.

This clonotype was counted at least ten times. This rearrangement joins TRBV6-1 to TRBJ2-3; 9 nucleotides line up with TRBD2. The CDR3 is 14 residues long. The V segment lost 4 bases and the J segment 4 bases; nucleotides outside the gene matches: 3. Germline loops: CDR1 MNHNS, CDR2 SASEGT. CDR3: CASSGTSVADTQYF. The DNA for the CDR3 is TGTGCCAGCAGTGGGACTAGCGTGGCAGATACGCAGTATTTT.

The chain combines TRBV6-1 with TRBJ2-1; tentatively, D is TRBD1 or TRBD2 (5 bases each). CDR1 is MNHNS, CDR2 SASEGT, per germline. The CDR3 contains 12 residues. V shed 4 bases and J shed 10 bases, with 11 bases lying between them. The CDR3 reads CASSALGDEQFF. CDR3 nucleotide sequence: TGTGCCAGCAGTGCTCTGGGGGACGAGCAGTTCTTC.

This clonotype was observed many times. The chain couples TRBV5-1 to TRBJ2-3, with 11 bases that match TRBD2. The CDR3 is 16 amino acids. The junction had 7 bases not matched to a gene; V was cut back by 4 bases and J by 3 bases. Germline CDR1 SGHRS, CDR2 YFSETQ. The CDR3 nucleotides are TGCGCCAGCAGCCCAACACTAGCGGGGGTGACAGATACGCAGTATTTT. This translates into CASSPTLAGVTDTQYF.

This clonotype was counted at least ten times. The chain carries TRBV20-1 and TRBJ2-5; 10 nucleotides align to TRBD2. Germline V gene sequence: CDR1 DFQATT, CDR2 SNEGSKA (reference sequence). With V trimmed by 4 bases and J by 4 bases, 9 bases remained unmatched. The CDR3 runs to 15 residues. The CDR3 nucleotides read TGCAGTGCTAACCTAGCGGGGGCCTCCAGAGAGACCCAGTACTTC. Translation gives CSANLAGASRETQYF.

This clonotype occurred many times. The chain carries TRBV28 and TRBJ1-5; 7 bases line up with TRBD1. This CDR3 is 14 amino acids long. The J segment lost 5 bases and the V segment lost 5 bases, leaving 6 bases of the junction unmatched. Germline V lookup: CDR1 MDHEN, CDR2 SYDVKM. The CDR3 loop reads CASSPRQGDQPQHF. Written as DNA, the CDR3 is TGTGCCAGCAGTCCACGACAGGGAGATCAGCCCCAGCATTTT.

This clonotype was seen ten or more times. The chain joins TRBV20-1 to TRBJ2-5, with 13 bases fitting TRBD2. After removal of 2 bases from V and 5 bases from J, the junction contained 8 bases not matched to a gene. This CDR3 has 16 residues. The germline V gene encodes CDR1 DFQATT and CDR2 SNEGSKA (reference sequence). The chain's CDR3 is CSARPGTSGVSETQYF. The DNA for the CDR3 is TGCAGTGCTAGACCCGGGACTAGCGGGGTCAGCGAGACCCAGTACTTC.